This is a list of T cell receptor beta chains from one sample in a study of tumor-infiltrating lymphocytes in localized non-small cell lung cancer. Clones were read by immunoSEQ multiplex PCR, and TCRdb kept only the in-frame ones, dropping some. Of tens of thousands of clones in the sample, 80% to 90% were seen once. Specimen: lung tumor tissue. These receptor sequences come from a human donor with non-small cell lung cancer. CDR3s include the opening cysteine and the closing phenylalanine or tryptophan. The order of the fields is J gene, CDR3 length, D gene, clone size, V gene, CDR3 DNA, CDR3 protein. The D gene is left open where the match is weak. Not all rows give a size; the values are once, few, many and, for expanded clones, a class.

J: TRBJ2-7; length: 14; D: NA; size: NA; V: TRBV4-1; DNA: TGCGCCAGCAGCCTAATGACGGAAGGCTACGAGCAGTACTTC; CDR3: CASSLMTEGYEQYF
J: TRBJ2-7; length: 16; D: TRBD2; size: NA; V: TRBV7-2; DNA: TGTGCCAGCAGGAACGACCAGCGGGGAGGGTTCCGCGAGCAGTACTTC; CDR3: CASRNDQRGGFREQYF
J: TRBJ2-3; length: 16; D: NA; size: NA; V: TRBV11-3; DNA: TGTGCCAGCAGCTTAGATGGCGGGGCTAGCACAGATACGCAGTATTTT; CDR3: CASSLDGGASTDTQYF
J: TRBJ2-2; length: 14; D: NA; size: NA; V: TRBV19; DNA: TGTGCCAGTCTCTCCTTTAGGCAGCCCTCGGAGCTGTTTTTT; CDR3: CASLSFRQPSELFF
J: TRBJ1-1; length: 16; D: NA; size: NA; V: TRBV10-3; DNA: TGTGCCATCAGTGAGTCCGGAGCACCAAGATACACTGAAGCTTTCTTT; CDR3: CAISESGAPRYTEAFF
J: TRBJ2-7; length: 12; D: NA; size: NA; V: TRBV10-3; DNA: TGTGCCATCAGAACACAGGGAAACGAGCAGTACTTC; CDR3: CAIRTQGNEQYF
J: TRBJ2-3; length: 15; D: NA; size: NA; V: TRBV5-1; DNA: TGCGCCAGCAGCCTGCCGCTGGGGGTCACAGATACGCAGTATTTT; CDR3: CASSLPLGVTDTQYF
J: TRBJ1-2; length: 13; D: NA; size: NA; V: TRBV29-1; DNA: TGCAGCGTTGATACAGGAAGGAACGATGGCTACACCTTC; CDR3: CSVDTGRNDGYTF
J: TRBJ2-7; length: 13; D: NA; size: NA; V: TRBV7-7; DNA: TGTGCTAGCAGCCGGGGATTAATGGGCGAGCAGTACTTC; CDR3: CASSRGLMGEQYF
J: TRBJ2-3; length: 13; D: NA; size: NA; V: TRBV6-6; DNA: TGTGCCAGCAGTTACGAGCCCCTAGATACGCAGTATTTT; CDR3: CASSYEPLDTQYF
J: TRBJ2-7; length: 16; D: TRBD1; size: NA; V: TRBV11-2; DNA: TGTGCCAGCAGCCTAGGGGTCGGGACAGGGGTCTACGAGCAGTACTTC; CDR3: CASSLGVGTGVYEQYF
J: TRBJ1-1; length: 16; D: TRBD1; size: NA; V: TRBV5-1; DNA: TGCGCCAGCAGCTTGGGGACAGGGGCCCTTGTCACTGAAGCTTTCTTT; CDR3: CASSLGTGALVTEAFF
J: TRBJ2-1; length: 22; D: TRBD1; size: NA; V: TRBV9; DNA: TGTGCCAGCAGCGCACCTCCCTGGCCTCGGGACAGGGGAATGACCGACTACAATGAGCAGTTCTTC; CDR3: CASSAPPWPRDRGMTDYNEQFF
J: TRBJ1-1; length: 14; D: TRBD1; size: NA; V: TRBV2; DNA: TGTGCCAGCAATCAGGGACAGAAGAACACTGAAGCTTTCTTT; CDR3: CASNQGQKNTEAFF
J: TRBJ2-1; length: 14; D: NA; size: NA; V: TRBV29-1; DNA: TGCAGCGCCCAACCATATTCCAGATACAATGAGCAGTTCTTC; CDR3: CSAQPYSRYNEQFF
J: TRBJ1-6; length: 14; D: NA; size: NA; V: TRBV12-5; DNA: TGTGCTAGTGGTTTGGGTAACAGGGAATCACCCCTCCACTTT; CDR3: CASGLGNRESPLHF
J: TRBJ2-2; length: 17; D: TRBD1; size: NA; V: TRBV10-3; DNA: TGTGCCATCAGTGTAAAGGGGACAGGGGTTAACACCGGGGAGCTGTTTTTT; CDR3: CAISVKGTGVNTGELFF
J: TRBJ1-1; length: 13; D: NA; size: few; V: TRBV14; DNA: TGTGCCAGCAGCCAAGCCCGGGGGCGTAGTACTTTCTTT; CDR3: CASSQARGRSTFF
J: TRBJ1-3; length: 16; D: NA; size: NA; V: TRBV6-5; DNA: TGTGCCAGCAGTTACTCGGTAAAGAGCTCTGGAAACACCATATATTTT; CDR3: CASSYSVKSSGNTIYF
J: TRBJ2-1; length: 15; D: NA; size: NA; V: TRBV6-5; DNA: TGTGCCAGCAGTTACTCACAGGGAAGAGGCTATGAGCAGTTCTTC; CDR3: CASSYSQGRGYEQFF
J: TRBJ1-2; length: 13; D: NA; size: NA; V: TRBV5-6; DNA: TGTGCCAGCAGCTTGGTTCAGGGTCATGGCTACACCTTC; CDR3: CASSLVQGHGYTF
J: TRBJ1-4; length: 13; D: NA; size: NA; V: TRBV2; DNA: TGTGCCAGCTTCGGAACAGCTAATGAAAAACTGTTTTTT; CDR3: CASFGTANEKLFF
J: TRBJ1-2; length: 15; D: TRBD1; size: NA; V: TRBV15; DNA: TGTGCCACCAGCAAAGTTCGGACAGGGGGATATGGCTACACCTTC; CDR3: CATSKVRTGGYGYTF
J: TRBJ2-7; length: 16; D: NA; size: NA; V: TRBV18; DNA: TGTGCCAGCTCACCACTCGCAGGCAGGGGTTGGTACGAGCAGTACTTC; CDR3: CASSPLAGRGWYEQYF
J: TRBJ2-5; length: 12; D: NA; size: once; V: TRBV5-1; DNA: TGCGCAAGCAGGAGCCAGAGGGAGACCCAGTACTTC; CDR3: CASRSQRETQYF
J: TRBJ1-2; length: 15; D: TRBD1; size: NA; V: TRBV6-6; DNA: TGTGCCAGTTCCCCCCCACAGGGGGCCTACTATGGCTACACCTTC; CDR3: CASSPPQGAYYGYTF
J: TRBJ2-3; length: 14; D: NA; size: NA; V: TRBV5-1; DNA: TGCGCCAGCAGCTTCTCGGGGGTGGCAGATACGCAGTATTTT; CDR3: CASSFSGVADTQYF
J: TRBJ1-5; length: 14; D: TRBD1; size: NA; V: TRBV6-5; DNA: TGTGCCAGCAGTTATGACAGGGGCAATCAGCCCCAGCATTTT; CDR3: CASSYDRGNQPQHF
J: TRBJ2-7; length: 14; D: TRBD1; size: NA; V: TRBV29-1; DNA: TGCAGCGTTTCACAGGGGGGATTTTCGGGAGAGCAGTACTTC; CDR3: CSVSQGGFSGEQYF
J: TRBJ2-3; length: 15; D: TRBD1; size: NA; V: TRBV6-5; DNA: TGTGCCAGCAGTTACATCAGGGGGCGCACAGATACGCAGTATTTT; CDR3: CASSYIRGRTDTQYF
J: TRBJ2-7; length: 15; D: TRBD1; size: NA; V: TRBV6-5; DNA: TGTGCCAGCAGTTACTCGTATGGGACAGGGACCGAGCAGTACTTC; CDR3: CASSYSYGTGTEQYF
J: TRBJ1-5; length: 13; D: NA; size: NA; V: TRBV6-5; DNA: TGTGCCAGCAGTGCCCCGGGGAATCAGCCCCAGCATTTT; CDR3: CASSAPGNQPQHF
J: TRBJ2-2; length: 13; D: TRBD1; size: NA; V: TRBV15; DNA: TGTGCCACCAGCCCCGACAGGGCCGGGGAGCTGTTTTTT; CDR3: CATSPDRAGELFF
J: TRBJ2-2; length: 16; D: TRBD1; size: NA; V: TRBV7-9; DNA: TGTGCCAGCAGCTTAGGAGGGACAGGGCTGACCGGGGAGCTGTTTTTT; CDR3: CASSLGGTGLTGELFF
J: TRBJ1-2; length: 14; D: TRBD1; size: once; V: TRBV27; DNA: TGTGCCAGCAGCACAACGCGACAGGGCCATGGCTACACCTTC; CDR3: CASSTTRQGHGYTF
J: TRBJ2-3; length: 16; D: NA; size: NA; V: TRBV30; DNA: TGTGCCTGGAGCCCCCAGACAGCATTGGGCACAGATACGCAGTATTTT; CDR3: CAWSPQTALGTDTQYF
J: TRBJ2-7; length: 14; D: NA; size: NA; V: TRBV9; DNA: TGTGCCAGCAGCCTCGACGGGGGAGTTATGGAGCAGTACTTC; CDR3: CASSLDGGVMEQYF
J: TRBJ2-6; length: 16; D: NA; size: once; V: TRBV9; DNA: TGTGCCAGCAGCCTAGTGGGGGCGACTGGGGCCAACGTCCTGACTTTC; CDR3: CASSLVGATGANVLTF
J: TRBJ1-1; length: 15; D: TRBD1; size: NA; V: TRBV5-6; DNA: TGTGCCAGCAGCTTGCCGGACAGGGTCTGGACTGAAGCTTTCTTT; CDR3: CASSLPDRVWTEAFF
J: TRBJ1-1; length: 13; D: TRBD1; size: NA; V: TRBV6-5; DNA: TGTGCCAGCAGCCTACAGGGGGCTACTGAAGCTTTCTTT; CDR3: CASSLQGATEAFF
J: TRBJ2-3; length: 12; D: NA; size: NA; V: TRBV9; DNA: TGTGCCAGCAGCGTCTTCTCAGATACGCAGTATTTT; CDR3: CASSVFSDTQYF
J: TRBJ2-2; length: 15; D: TRBD1; size: NA; V: TRBV4-3; DNA: TGCGCCAGCTCCCGGGACAGGGGTATCGTCGGGGAGCTGTTTTTT; CDR3: CASSRDRGIVGELFF
J: TRBJ1-1; length: 15; D: TRBD1; size: few; V: TRBV10-3; DNA: TGTGCCATCAGTGAGTGGGACAGTATGAACACTGAAGCTTTCTTT; CDR3: CAISEWDSMNTEAFF